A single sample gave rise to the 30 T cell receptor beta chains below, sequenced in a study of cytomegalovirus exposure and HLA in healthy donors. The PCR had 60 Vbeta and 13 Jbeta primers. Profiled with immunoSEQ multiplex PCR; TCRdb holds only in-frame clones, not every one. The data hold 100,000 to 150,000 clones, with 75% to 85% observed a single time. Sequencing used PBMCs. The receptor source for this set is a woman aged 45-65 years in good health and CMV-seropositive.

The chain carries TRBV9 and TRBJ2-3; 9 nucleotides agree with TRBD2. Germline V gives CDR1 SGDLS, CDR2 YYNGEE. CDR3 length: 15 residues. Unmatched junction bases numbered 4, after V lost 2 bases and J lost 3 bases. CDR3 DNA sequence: TGTGCCAGCAGCGTGCGGGGGGGCGGGACAGATACGCAGTATTTT. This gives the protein CASSVRGGGTDTQYF.

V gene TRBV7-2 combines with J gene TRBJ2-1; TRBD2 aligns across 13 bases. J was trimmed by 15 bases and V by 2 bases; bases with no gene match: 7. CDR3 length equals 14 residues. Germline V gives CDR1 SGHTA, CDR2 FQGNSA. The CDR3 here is CASSLYGLAGVTFF. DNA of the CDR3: TGTGCCAGCAGCTTATACGGACTAGCGGGAGTCACGTTCTTC.

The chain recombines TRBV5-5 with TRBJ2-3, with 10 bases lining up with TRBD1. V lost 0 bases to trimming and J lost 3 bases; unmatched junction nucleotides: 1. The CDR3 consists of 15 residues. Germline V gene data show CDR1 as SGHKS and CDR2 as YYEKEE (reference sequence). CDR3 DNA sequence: TGTGCCAGCAGCTTGGAGGACAGGGGGACAGATACGCAGTATTTT. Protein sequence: CASSLEDRGTDTQYF. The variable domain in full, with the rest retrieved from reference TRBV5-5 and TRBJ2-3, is DAGVTQSPTHLIKTRGQQVTLRCSPISGHKSVSWYQQVLGQGPQFIFQYYEKEERGRGNFPDRFSARQFPNYSSELNVNALLLGDSALYLCASSLEDRGTDTQYFGPGTRLTVL.

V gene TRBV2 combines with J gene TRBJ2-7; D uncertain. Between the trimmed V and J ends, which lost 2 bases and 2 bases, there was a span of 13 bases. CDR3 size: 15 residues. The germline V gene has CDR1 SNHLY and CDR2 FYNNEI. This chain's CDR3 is CASSELRRPTYEQYF. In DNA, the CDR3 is TGTGCCAGCAGTGAATTGCGGCGTCCAACCTACGAGCAGTACTTC.

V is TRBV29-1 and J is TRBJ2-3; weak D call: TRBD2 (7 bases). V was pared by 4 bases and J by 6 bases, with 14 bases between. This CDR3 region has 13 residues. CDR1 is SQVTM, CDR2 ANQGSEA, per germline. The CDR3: CSVAIGGDDTQYF. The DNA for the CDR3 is TGCAGCGTTGCGATAGGGGGGGACGATACGCAGTATTTT.

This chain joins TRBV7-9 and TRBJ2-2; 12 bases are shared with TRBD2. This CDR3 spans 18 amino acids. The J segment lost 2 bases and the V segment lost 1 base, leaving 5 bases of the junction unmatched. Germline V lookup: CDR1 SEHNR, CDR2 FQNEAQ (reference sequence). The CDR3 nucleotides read TGTGCCAGCAGCTTAGGACTAGCGGGGGCCCATAACACCGGGGAGCTGTTTTTT. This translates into CASSLGLAGAHNTGELFF. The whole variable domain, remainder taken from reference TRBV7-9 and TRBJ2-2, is DTGVSQNPRHKITKRGQNVTFRCDPISEHNRLYWYRQTLGQGPEFLTYFQNEAQLEKSRLLSDRFSAERPKGSFSTLEIQRTEQGDSAMYLCASSLGLAGAHNTGELFFGEGSRLTVL.

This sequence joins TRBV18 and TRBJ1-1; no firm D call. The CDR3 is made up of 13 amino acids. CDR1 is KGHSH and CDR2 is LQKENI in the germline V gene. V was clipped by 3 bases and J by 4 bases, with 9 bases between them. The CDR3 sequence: CASSPAPITEAFF. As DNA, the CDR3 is TGTGCCAGCTCACCGGCACCGATCACTGAAGCTTTCTTT.

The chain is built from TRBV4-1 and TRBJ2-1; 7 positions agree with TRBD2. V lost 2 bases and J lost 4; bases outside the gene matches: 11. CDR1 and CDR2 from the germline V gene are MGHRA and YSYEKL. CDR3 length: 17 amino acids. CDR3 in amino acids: CASSQQEGREKYNEQFF. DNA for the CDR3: TGCGCCAGCAGCCAACAAGAAGGGCGGGAGAAGTACAATGAGCAGTTCTTC.

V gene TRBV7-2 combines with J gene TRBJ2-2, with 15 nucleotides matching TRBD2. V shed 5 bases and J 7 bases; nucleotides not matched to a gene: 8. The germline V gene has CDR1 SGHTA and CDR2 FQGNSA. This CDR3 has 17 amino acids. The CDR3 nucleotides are TGTGCCAGCAGCCCTGGACTAGCGGGGGGGCGGGACGGGGAGCTGTTTTTT. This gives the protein CASSPGLAGGRDGELFF.

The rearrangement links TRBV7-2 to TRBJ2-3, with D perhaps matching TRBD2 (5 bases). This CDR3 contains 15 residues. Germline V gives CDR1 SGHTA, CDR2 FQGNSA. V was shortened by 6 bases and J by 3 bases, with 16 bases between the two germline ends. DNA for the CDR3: TGTGCCAGCAGATCACCTAGGGAGCGTACAGATACGCAGTATTTT. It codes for CASRSPRERTDTQYF.

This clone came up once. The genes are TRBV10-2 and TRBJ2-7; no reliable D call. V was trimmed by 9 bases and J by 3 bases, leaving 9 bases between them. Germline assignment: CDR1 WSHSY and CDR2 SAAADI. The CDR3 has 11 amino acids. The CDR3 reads CARVYCYEQYF. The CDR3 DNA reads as TGCGCCAGGGTCTATTGCTACGAGCAGTACTTC.

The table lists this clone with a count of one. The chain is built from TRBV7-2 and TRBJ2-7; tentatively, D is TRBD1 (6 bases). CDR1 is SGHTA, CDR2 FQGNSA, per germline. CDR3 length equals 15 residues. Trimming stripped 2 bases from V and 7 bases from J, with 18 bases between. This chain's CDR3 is CASSLWSGAHGEQYF. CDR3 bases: TGTGCCAGCAGCTTATGGTCAGGGGCGCATGGGGAGCAGTACTTC.

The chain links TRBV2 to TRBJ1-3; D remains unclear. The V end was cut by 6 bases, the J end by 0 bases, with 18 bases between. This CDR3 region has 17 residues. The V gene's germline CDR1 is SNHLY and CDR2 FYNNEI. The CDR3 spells CASSLGRGSFSGNTIYF. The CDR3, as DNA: TGTGCCAGCAGCCTAGGACGGGGAAGTTTCTCTGGAAACACCATATATTTT.

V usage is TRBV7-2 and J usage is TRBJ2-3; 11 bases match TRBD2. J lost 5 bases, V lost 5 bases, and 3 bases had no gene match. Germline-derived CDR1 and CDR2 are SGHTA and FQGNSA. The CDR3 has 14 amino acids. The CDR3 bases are TGTGCCAGCAGCCTCGGACTAGCGGGAGATACGCAGTATTTT. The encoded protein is CASSLGLAGDTQYF. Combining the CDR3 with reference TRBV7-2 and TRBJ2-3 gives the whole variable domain GAGVSQSPSNKVTEKGKDVELRCDPISGHTALYWYRQSLGQGLEFLIYFQGNSAPDKSGLPSDRFSAERTGGSVSTLTIQRTQQEDSAVYLCASSLGLAGDTQYFGPGTRLTVL.

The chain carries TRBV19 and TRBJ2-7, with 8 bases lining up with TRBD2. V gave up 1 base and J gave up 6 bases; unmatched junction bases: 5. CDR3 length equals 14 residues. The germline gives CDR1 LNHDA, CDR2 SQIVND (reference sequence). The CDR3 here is CASSIGAGVGEQYF. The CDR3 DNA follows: TGTGCCAGTAGTATAGGAGCGGGAGTTGGCGAGCAGTACTTC.

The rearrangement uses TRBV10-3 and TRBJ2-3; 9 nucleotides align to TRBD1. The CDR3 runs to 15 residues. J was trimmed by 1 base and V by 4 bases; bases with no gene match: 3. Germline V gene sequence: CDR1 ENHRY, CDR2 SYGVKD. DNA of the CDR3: TGTGCCATCAGTGGAAGGACAGGGGGCACAGATACGCAGTATTTT. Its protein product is CAISGRTGGTDTQYF.

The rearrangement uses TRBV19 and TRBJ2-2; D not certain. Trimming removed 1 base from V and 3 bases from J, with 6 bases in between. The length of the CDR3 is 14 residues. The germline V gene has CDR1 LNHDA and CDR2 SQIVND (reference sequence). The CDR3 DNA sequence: TGTGCCAGTAGTATAGTTTTCGACACCGGGGAGCTGTTTTTT. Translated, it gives CASSIVFDTGELFF.

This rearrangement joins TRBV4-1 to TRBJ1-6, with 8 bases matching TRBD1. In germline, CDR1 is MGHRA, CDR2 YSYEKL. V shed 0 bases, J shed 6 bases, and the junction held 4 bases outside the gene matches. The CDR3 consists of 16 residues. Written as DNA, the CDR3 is TGCGCCAGCAGCCAAGAGAGACAGGGGCGTAATTCACCCCTCCACTTT. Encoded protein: CASSQERQGRNSPLHF.

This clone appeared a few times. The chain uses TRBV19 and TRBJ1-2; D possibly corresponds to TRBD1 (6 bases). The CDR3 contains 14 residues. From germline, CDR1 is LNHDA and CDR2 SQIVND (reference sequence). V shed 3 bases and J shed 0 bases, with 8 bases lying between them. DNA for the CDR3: TGTGCCAGTAGTATGAGGGGGACTAACTATGGCTACACCTTC. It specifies CASSMRGTNYGYTF.

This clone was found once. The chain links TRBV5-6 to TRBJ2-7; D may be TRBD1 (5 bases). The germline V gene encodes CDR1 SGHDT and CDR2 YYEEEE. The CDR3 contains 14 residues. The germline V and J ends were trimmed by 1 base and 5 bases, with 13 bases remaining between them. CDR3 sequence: CASSLSGRAHEQYF. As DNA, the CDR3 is TGTGCCAGCAGCTTGTCGGGCAGGGCCCACGAGCAGTACTTC. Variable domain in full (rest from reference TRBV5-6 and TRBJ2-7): DAGVTQSPTHLIKTRGQQVTLRCSPKSGHDTVSWYQQALGQGPQFIFQYYEEEERQRGNFPDRFSGHQFPNYSSELNVNALLLGDSALYLCASSLSGRAHEQYFGPGTRLTVT.

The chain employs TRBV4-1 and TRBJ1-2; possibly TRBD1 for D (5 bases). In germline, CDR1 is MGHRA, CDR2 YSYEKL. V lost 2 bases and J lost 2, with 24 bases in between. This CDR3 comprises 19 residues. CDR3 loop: CASSQPFGSRQPLNYGYTF. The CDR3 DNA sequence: TGCGCCAGCAGCCAACCTTTCGGTTCCCGACAGCCATTAAACTATGGCTACACCTTC.

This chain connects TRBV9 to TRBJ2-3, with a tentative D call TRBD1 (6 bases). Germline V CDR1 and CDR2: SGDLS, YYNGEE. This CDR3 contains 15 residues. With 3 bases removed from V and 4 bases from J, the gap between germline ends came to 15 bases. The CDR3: CASSASGQLADTQYF. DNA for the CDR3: TGTGCCAGCAGCGCCTCAGGACAGTTGGCAGATACGCAGTATTTT.

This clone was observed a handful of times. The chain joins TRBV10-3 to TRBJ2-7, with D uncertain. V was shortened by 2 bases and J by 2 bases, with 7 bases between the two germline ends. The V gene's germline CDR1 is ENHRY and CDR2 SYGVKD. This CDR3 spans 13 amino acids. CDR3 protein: CAISEALTYEQYF. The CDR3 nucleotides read TGTGCCATCAGTGAGGCACTGACCTACGAGCAGTACTTC.

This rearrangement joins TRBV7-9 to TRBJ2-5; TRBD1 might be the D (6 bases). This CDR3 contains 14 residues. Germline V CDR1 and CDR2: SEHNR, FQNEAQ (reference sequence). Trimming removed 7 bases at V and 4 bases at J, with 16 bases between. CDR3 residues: CASKQTIQGETQYF. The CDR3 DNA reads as TGTGCCAGCAAGCAAACCATACAGGGAGAGACCCAGTACTTC.

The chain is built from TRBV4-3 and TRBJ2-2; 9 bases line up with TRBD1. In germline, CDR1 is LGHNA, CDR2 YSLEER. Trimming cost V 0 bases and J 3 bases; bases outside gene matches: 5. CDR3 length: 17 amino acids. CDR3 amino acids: CASSQEPGQGYTGELFF. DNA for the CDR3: TGCGCCAGCAGCCAAGAGCCAGGACAGGGGTACACCGGGGAGCTGTTTTTT.

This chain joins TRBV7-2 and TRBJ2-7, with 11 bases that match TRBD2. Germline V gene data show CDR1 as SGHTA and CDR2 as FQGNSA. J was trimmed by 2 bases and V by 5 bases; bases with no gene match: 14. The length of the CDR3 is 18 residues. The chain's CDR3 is CASSLGLAGPRRAYEQYF. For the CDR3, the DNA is TGTGCCAGCAGCCTTGGACTAGCGGGTCCACGCCGGGCCTACGAGCAGTACTTC.

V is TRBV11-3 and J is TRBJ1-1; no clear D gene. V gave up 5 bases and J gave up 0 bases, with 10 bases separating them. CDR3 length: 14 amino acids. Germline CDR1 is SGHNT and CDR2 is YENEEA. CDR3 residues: CASSRSGVNTEAFF. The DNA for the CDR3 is TGTGCCAGCAGCCGCTCCGGGGTGAACACTGAAGCTTTCTTT. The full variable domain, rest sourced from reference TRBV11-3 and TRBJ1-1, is EAGVVQSPRYKIIEKKQPVAFWCNPISGHNTLYWYLQNLGQGPELLIRYENEEAVDDSQLPKDRFSAERLKGVDSTLKIQPAELGDSAVYLCASSRSGVNTEAFFGQGTRLTVV.

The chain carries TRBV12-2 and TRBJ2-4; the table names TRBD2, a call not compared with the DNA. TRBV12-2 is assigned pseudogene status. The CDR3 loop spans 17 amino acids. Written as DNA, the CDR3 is TGTGCAAGTCGCTTGGGACTGGGCGTGGTGGCCAAAAACATTCAGTACTTC. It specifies CASRLGLGVVAKNIQYF.

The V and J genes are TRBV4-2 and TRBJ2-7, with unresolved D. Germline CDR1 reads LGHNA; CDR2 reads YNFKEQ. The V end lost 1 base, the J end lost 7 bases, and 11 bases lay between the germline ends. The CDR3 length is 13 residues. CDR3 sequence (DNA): TGTGCCAGCAGCCAAGGAGAGCTTCGGGAGCAGTACTTC. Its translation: CASSQGELREQYF.

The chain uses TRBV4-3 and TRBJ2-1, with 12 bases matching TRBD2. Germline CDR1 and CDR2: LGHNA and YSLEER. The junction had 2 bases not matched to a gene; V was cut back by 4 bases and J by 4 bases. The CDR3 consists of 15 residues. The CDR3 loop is CASSPGLAGYNEQFF. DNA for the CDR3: TGCGCCAGCAGCCCAGGACTAGCGGGGTACAATGAGCAGTTCTTC.